The next 15 T cell receptor beta chains were all read from a single sample in a study of blood T cell repertoires in COVID-19. Produced via immunoSEQ multiplex PCR; TCRdb's table is partial and in-frame only. The repertoire holds about 200,000 clones, with more than 80% as singletons. Sequenced sample: PBMCs or T cells enriched from blood (not recorded which). Source of these receptors: a woman between 18 and 29 years old who had recovered from COVID-19.

The chain combines TRBV2 with TRBJ1-4; D gene uncertain. Germline V gene lookup returns CDR1 SNHLY and CDR2 FYNNEI. There are 16 residues in the CDR3. V shed 2 bases and J shed 3 bases, with 13 bases lying between them. The chain's CDR3 is CASSERGLGANEKLFF. For the CDR3, the DNA is TGTGCCAGCAGTGAAAGAGGGCTGGGTGCTAATGAAAAACTGTTTTTT.

This chain uses TRBV9 with TRBJ2-7; 8 nucleotides align to TRBD2. Germline values: CDR1 SGDLS, CDR2 YYNGEE. The CDR3 is made up of 13 amino acids. With V trimmed by 4 bases and J by 3 bases, 3 bases remained unmatched. The CDR3 DNA is TGTGCCAGCAGCCCGGGGGGGAACTACGAGCAGTACTTC. Translation: CASSPGGNYEQYF.

The chain employs TRBV18 and TRBJ2-1, with TRBD2 identical over 10 bases. Looked up from germline, CDR1 is KGHSH and CDR2 is LQKENI. CDR3 length: 15 amino acids. Trimming cost V 6 bases and J 9 bases; bases outside gene matches: 11. The CDR3 loop reads CASSPSGGGRIEQFF. The CDR3 DNA reads TGTGCCAGCTCTCCCAGCGGGGGGGGCCGAATTGAGCAGTTCTTC.

The chain links TRBV27 to TRBJ2-3, with a weak D call TRBD1 (5 bases). The V gene's germline CDR1 is MNHEY and CDR2 SMNVEV (reference sequence). This CDR3 spans 11 amino acids. The CDR3 here is CESGSTDTQYF. CDR3 nucleotides: TGTGAATCAGGGAGCACAGATACGCAGTATTTT.

The rearrangement links TRBV19 to TRBJ1-5; tentative D call: TRBD1 (5 bases). CDR1 and CDR2 (germline): LNHDA, SQIVND (reference sequence). V was cut by 6 bases and J by 9 bases, with 18 bases left in between. The CDR3 is 14 residues long. In DNA, the CDR3 is TGTGCCAGTAGCCCGACGGTGGGACTCGGGCCCCAGCATTTT. This codes for CASSPTVGLGPQHF.

The chain recombines TRBV4-1 with TRBJ1-1, with D perhaps TRBD1 (5 bases). CDR1 and CDR2 (germline): MGHRA, YSYEKL. This CDR3 is built from 14 residues. Trimming pared 4 bases from V and 5 bases from J, leaving 14 bases between. For the CDR3, the DNA is TGCGCCAGCAGCCGGAAAAAGGCAGGGACTGAAGCTTTCTTT. This sequence encodes CASSRKKAGTEAFF.

The genes are TRBV28 and TRBJ1-1; D possibly corresponds to TRBD1 (6 bases). The V gene's germline CDR1 is MDHEN and CDR2 SYDVKM. The CDR3 is made up of 15 amino acids. V was cut by 7 bases and J by 0 bases, with 15 bases left in between. CDR3 sequence reads: CASTLSGTLNTEAFF. DNA of the CDR3: TGTGCCAGCACCCTTAGCGGGACACTGAACACTGAAGCTTTCTTT.

The chain employs TRBV14 and TRBJ1-2, with a possible D match to TRBD1 (5 bases). V lost 0 bases to trimming and J lost 6 bases, with 17 bases between them. Germline V gives CDR1 SGHDN, CDR2 FVKESK. This CDR3 is 16 amino acids long. This CDR3 is CASSQDRSSRDNGYTF. For the CDR3, the DNA is TGTGCCAGCAGCCAAGATAGGAGTTCCAGGGATAATGGCTACACCTTC. Based on the CDR3 plus reference TRBV14 and TRBJ1-2, the full variable domain is EAGVTQFPSHSVIEKGQTVTLRCDPISGHDNLYWYRRVMGKEIKFLLHFVKESKQDESGMPNNRFLAERTGGTYSTLKVQPAELEDSGVYFCASSQDRSSRDNGYTFGSGTRLTVV.

This clone was recorded only once. The chain combines TRBV27 with TRBJ1-1, with D perhaps matching TRBD1 (5 bases). Per germline, CDR1 MNHEY and CDR2 SMNVEV (reference sequence). The V end was cut by 0 bases, the J end by 3 bases, with 11 bases between. CDR3 length: 15 residues. Here the CDR3 reads CASSLSPGGDTEAFF. CDR3 in DNA: TGTGCCAGCAGTTTATCGCCGGGGGGGGACACTGAAGCTTTCTTT.

The V and J genes are TRBV5-1 and TRBJ2-3, with 12 bases fitting TRBD2. V trimming: 2 bases; J trimming: 0 bases; junction bases outside the gene matches: 4. Germline CDR1 SGHRS, CDR2 YFSETQ. The length of the CDR3 is 17 residues. For the CDR3, the DNA is TGCGCCAGCAGCTTTGGACTAGCGGGGAGTAGCACAGATACGCAGTATTTT. Its protein product is CASSFGLAGSSTDTQYF. Full variable domain (rest looked up from reference TRBV5-1 and TRBJ2-3): KAGVTQTPRYLIKTRGQQVTLSCSPISGHRSVSWYQQTPGQGLQFLFEYFSETQRNKGNFPGRFSGRQFSNSRSEMNVSTLELGDSALYLCASSFGLAGSSTDTQYFGPGTRLTVL.

The chain employs TRBV3-1 (or the pseudogene TRBV3-2) and TRBJ2-7; D may be TRBD2 (5 bases). V gave up 2 bases and J gave up 7 bases, with 9 bases separating them. Per germline, CDR1 LGHDT and CDR2 YNNKEL (reference sequence). The CDR3 loop spans 12 amino acids. In DNA, the CDR3 is TGTGCCAGCAGCCAATCTACGGGGGAGCAGTACTTC. Its translation: CASSQSTGEQYF.

This chain connects TRBV13 to TRBJ1-5; 7 bases are shared with TRBD1. V dropped 5 bases and J dropped 2; count of bases not matched to a gene: 3. There are 14 residues in the CDR3. Germline V lookup: CDR1 PRHDT, CDR2 FYEKMQ (reference sequence). The CDR3 DNA reads as TGTGCCAGCAGCCACAGGGGCGGCAATCAGCCCCAGCATTTT. As protein: CASSHRGGNQPQHF.

This chain links TRBV4-1 with TRBJ2-7, with D maybe TRBD2 (6 bases). CDR3 length: 16 residues. Per the germline V gene, CDR1 is MGHRA and CDR2 is YSYEKL. The ends were cut back, 1 base at V and 4 bases at J, with 17 bases in the middle. CDR3 DNA: TGCGCCAGCAGCCAAGCGGCAGGAGGGGTTTTTTACGAGCAGTACTTC. Its translation: CASSQAAGGVFYEQYF.

The V call is TRBV9, the J call TRBJ2-7, with TRBD1 as a possible D gene (6 bases). Trimming shortened V by 7 bases and J by 6 bases, and 23 bases separated the two germline ends. The germline V gene has CDR1 SGDLS and CDR2 YYNGEE. The CDR3 has 15 amino acids. The CDR3 loop reads CASAAEGQGGSEQYF. The CDR3 nucleotides read TGTGCCAGCGCGGCAGAGGGACAAGGGGGATCCGAGCAGTACTTC.

The rearrangement links TRBV30 to TRBJ1-2; 8 nucleotides match TRBD1. This CDR3 has 13 amino acids. Germline-derived CDR1 and CDR2 are GTSNPN and SVGIG (reference sequence). With V trimmed by 8 bases and J by 5 bases, 10 bases remained unmatched. The CDR3 region has the DNA TGTGCCAGCTTAAGGCAGGGGGCTTATGGCTACACCTTC. This sequence encodes CASLRQGAYGYTF.